A single sample gave rise to the 32 T cell receptor beta chains below, sequenced in a study of blood T cell repertoires in COVID-19. Clones were read by immunoSEQ multiplex PCR, and TCRdb kept only the in-frame ones, dropping some. The sample consists of under 250,000 clones, roughly 80% of them appearing once. The sample comprised peripheral blood. These receptors were collected from a woman between 65 and 79 years old with acute or convalescent COVID-19.

This chain uses TRBV28 with TRBJ2-1; D not resolved. The CDR3 consists of 14 residues. Trimming pared 4 bases from V and 4 bases from J, leaving 11 bases between. Per germline, CDR1 MDHEN and CDR2 SYDVKM. The CDR3 loop reads CASSSLTGYNEQFF. In DNA, the CDR3 is TGTGCCAGCAGTTCCCTGACTGGGTACAATGAGCAGTTCTTC.

The J gene is TRBJ2-1, the V gene TRBV4-1; 11 bases line up with TRBD2. This CDR3 contains 15 residues. Germline V CDR1 and CDR2: MGHRA, YSYEKL. Trimming at V came to 5 bases and at J to 6 bases, leaving 6 bases not matched to a gene. CDR3 nucleotide sequence: TGCGCCAGCAGCAGAGGGACTAGCGGTTCCAATGAGCAGTTCTTC. This translates into CASSRGTSGSNEQFF.

The genes are TRBV3-1 (or the pseudogene TRBV3-2) and TRBJ2-5; maybe TRBD2 (6 bases). CDR1 is LGHDT, CDR2 YNNKEL, per germline (reference sequence). V was clipped by 4 bases and J by 1 base, with 13 bases between them. The CDR3 runs to 15 residues. CDR3 DNA sequence: TGTGCCAGCAGCCTACACGAGACTAGCCAAGAGACCCAGTACTTC. Protein sequence: CASSLHETSQETQYF.

The CDR3 nucleotides are TGTGCCAGCAGCGTACAATTGAACACTGAAGCTTTCTTT. It is translated as CASSVQLNTEAFF. The chain recombines TRBV7-3 with TRBJ1-1; no firm D call. The V end was cut by 5 bases, the J end by 0 bases, with 7 bases between. Per the germline V gene, CDR1 is SGHTA and CDR2 is FQGTGA. CDR3 length: 13 amino acids. The variable domain in full, with the rest retrieved from reference TRBV7-3 and TRBJ1-1, is GAGVSQTPSNKVTEKGKYVELRCDPISGHTALYWYRQSLGQGPEFLIYFQGTGAADDSGLPNDRFFAVRPEGSVSTLKIQRTERGDSAVYLCASSVQLNTEAFFGQGTRLTVV.

At least ten counts were recorded for this clone. This chain connects TRBV2 to TRBJ1-1; D not certain. With 6 bases removed from V and 0 bases from J, the gap between germline ends came to 8 bases. This CDR3 region has 13 residues. From germline, CDR1 is SNHLY and CDR2 FYNNEI. Written as DNA, the CDR3 is TGTGCCAGCAGCGGGGAAGTGAACACTGAAGCTTTCTTT. Residues: CASSGEVNTEAFF.

The DNA for the CDR3 is TGTGCCAGTAGTATGGGGAGCGGGAGAACCTACAATGAGCAGTTCTTC. It encodes CASSMGSGRTYNEQFF. The rearrangement uses TRBV19 and TRBJ2-1; TRBD2 matches 8 bases. V shed 3 bases and J 2 bases; nucleotides not matched to a gene: 6. The CDR3 has 16 amino acids. Germline V gives CDR1 LNHDA, CDR2 SQIVND (reference sequence).

This chain connects TRBV29-1 to TRBJ1-1, with TRBD1 matching over 8 bases. V lost 6 bases and J lost 2; bases outside the gene matches: 8. CDR3 length: 14 amino acids. Germline values: CDR1 SQVTM, CDR2 ANQGSEA. CDR3 sequence reads: CSVKTGTGNTEAFF. The CDR3 DNA reads as TGCAGCGTGAAGACCGGGACAGGTAACACTGAAGCTTTCTTT. The whole variable domain, remainder taken from reference TRBV29-1 and TRBJ1-1, is SAVISQKPSRDICQRGTSLTIQCQVDSQVTMMFWYRQQPGQSLTLIATANQGSEATYESGFVIDKFPISRPNLTFSTLTVSNMSPEDSSIYLCSVKTGTGNTEAFFGQGTRLTVV.

V gene TRBV15 combines with J gene TRBJ1-1, with 7 positions matching TRBD1. This CDR3 is 16 amino acids long. Per the germline V gene, CDR1 is LNHNV and CDR2 is YYDKDF (reference sequence). The J segment lost 3 bases and the V segment lost 0 bases, leaving 7 bases of the junction unmatched. The CDR3 DNA reads TGTGCCACCAGCAGAGATCCAGAGGGGGCGCACACTGAAGCTTTCTTT. Its translation is CATSRDPEGAHTEAFF.

V gene TRBV5-1 combines with J gene TRBJ2-3; D remains ambiguous. The CDR3 consists of 14 residues. Per the germline V gene, CDR1 is SGHRS and CDR2 is YFSETQ. Trimming stripped 0 bases from V and 0 bases from J, with 5 bases between. CDR3 in amino acids: CASSLDPSTDTQYF. The CDR3 DNA is TGCGCCAGCAGCTTGGATCCTAGCACAGATACGCAGTATTTT.

The rearrangement links TRBV6-5 to TRBJ1-5; D might be TRBD1 (5 bases). CDR1 is MNHEY and CDR2 is SVGAGI in the germline V gene. V was trimmed by 7 bases and J by 0 bases, leaving 10 bases between them. CDR3 length: 14 amino acids. CDR3 in amino acids: CASTGTNSNQPQHF. CDR3 in DNA: TGTGCCAGCACAGGGACTAATAGCAATCAGCCCCAGCATTTT.

This clone has just one count. J is TRBJ2-1 and V is TRBV7-6; 8 positions agree with TRBD1. Trimming at V came to 5 bases and at J to 2 bases, leaving 17 bases not matched to a gene. The CDR3 is 19 amino acids. CDR1 and CDR2 (germline): SGHVS, FNYEAQ. CDR3 DNA sequence: TGTGCCAGCAGCCCAAGGACAGGGTCCCACTCTTTCGCCTACAATGAGCAGTTCTTC. Amino acids: CASSPRTGSHSFAYNEQFF.

This chain links TRBV5-1 with TRBJ2-1; 8 bases align to TRBD2. Germline CDR1 and CDR2: SGHRS and YFSETQ. CDR3 length: 15 amino acids. After removal of 0 bases from V and 12 bases from J, the junction contained 11 bases not matched to a gene. DNA of the CDR3: TGCGCCAGCAGCTTGGTTAAGCGGGAGAGCGGGGGGCAGTTCTTC. Its protein is CASSLVKRESGGQFF.

The chain carries TRBV29-1 and TRBJ2-3; D is ambiguous. The CDR3 length is 12 residues. V shed 4 bases and J shed 5 bases, with 10 bases lying between them. Germline assignment: CDR1 SQVTM and CDR2 ANQGSEA. CDR3 coding DNA: TGCAGCGTTGCGCCGAGCGAAGATACGCAGTATTTT. It encodes CSVAPSEDTQYF.

The chain uses TRBV6-1 and TRBJ2-3, with 8 bases identical to TRBD2. CDR1 is MNHNS, CDR2 SASEGT, per germline. This CDR3 is built from 17 residues. J lost 4 bases, V lost 2 bases, and 11 bases had no gene match. For the CDR3, the DNA is TGTGCCAGCAGTGAATTAAGCGGGAGTTCGTCCGCAGATACGCAGTATTTT. It encodes CASSELSGSSSADTQYF.

The chain has TRBV24-1 and TRBJ1-5, with TRBD1 identical over 7 bases. V gave up 3 bases and J gave up 6 bases; unmatched junction bases: 7. The CDR3 sequence is 15 residues long. Germline lookup yields CDR1 KGHDR and CDR2 SFDVKD. This chain's CDR3 is CATSDTTGPGQPQHF. DNA of the CDR3: TGTGCCACCAGTGATACGACAGGGCCCGGTCAGCCCCAGCATTTT.

This chain joins TRBV28 and TRBJ1-2, with D possibly matching TRBD1 (5 bases). Per germline, CDR1 MDHEN and CDR2 SYDVKM. V lost 7 bases to trimming and J lost 8 bases, with 14 bases between them. This CDR3 region has 12 residues. The CDR3 region is CASTTGFRGYTF. CDR3 coding DNA: TGTGCCAGCACCACAGGATTTCGAGGCTACACCTTC.

The chain is built from TRBV15 and TRBJ1-5; TRBD1 agrees at 7 bases. This CDR3 region has 14 residues. V dropped 2 bases and J dropped 7; count of bases not matched to a gene: 5. Germline-derived CDR1 and CDR2 are LNHNV and YYDKDF (reference sequence). CDR3 protein: CATSRPTGKQPQHF. CDR3 in DNA: TGTGCCACCAGCAGACCGACAGGGAAGCAGCCCCAGCATTTT.

This rearrangement joins TRBV9 to TRBJ2-4; TRBD1 agrees at 11 bases. Trimming removed 4 bases from V and 1 base from J; junction bases left unmatched: 13. The CDR3 length is 19 residues. From germline, CDR1 is SGDLS and CDR2 YYNGEE. The CDR3 nucleotides are TGTGCCAGCAGCCTGAGTGAGGACAGGGGGCTGAGGGCCAAAAACATTCAGTACTTC. As protein: CASSLSEDRGLRAKNIQYF.

V and J are TRBV27 and TRBJ1-1; D may be TRBD1 (6 bases). Germline lookup yields CDR1 MNHEY and CDR2 SMNVEV (reference sequence). CDR3 length: 15 amino acids. The V gene lost 5 bases and the J gene lost 3 bases, with 16 bases spanning the gap. CDR3 nucleotides: TGTGCCAGCAGTCTTCTACAGGGTACAGACACTGAAGCTTTCTTT. It specifies CASSLLQGTDTEAFF.

This clone was counted only a few times. The chain combines TRBV10-3 with TRBJ2-7, with TRBD1 matching over 9 bases. The CDR3 sequence is 15 residues long. Losses at the gene ends were 3 bases for V and 2 bases for J; bases not matched to a gene: 5. The V gene's germline CDR1 is ENHRY and CDR2 SYGVKD. CDR3 coding DNA: TGTGCCATCAGTGATGGGGACAGGGCCGCCTACGAGCAGTACTTC. Translation gives CAISDGDRAAYEQYF.

In its sample, this clone was seen a few times. This sequence joins TRBV7-8 and TRBJ2-7; D is perhaps TRBD2 (6 bases). Germline V gene data show CDR1 as SGHVS and CDR2 as FQNEAQ. The CDR3 covers 13 residues. Between the trimmed V and J ends, which lost 4 bases and 3 bases, there was a span of 10 bases. CDR3 sequence reads: CASSSRGFYEQYF. In nucleotides, the CDR3 is TGTGCCAGCAGCTCACGGGGGTTCTACGAGCAGTACTTC. The whole variable domain, filled in from reference TRBV7-8 and TRBJ2-7, reads GAGVSQSPRYKVAKRGQDVALRCDPISGHVSLFWYQQALGQGPEFLTYFQNEAQLDKSGLPSDRFFAERPEGSVSTLKIQRTQQEDSAVYLCASSSRGFYEQYFGPGTRLTVT.

This clone has a single count. The chain employs TRBV29-1 and TRBJ2-1; 8 nucleotides align to TRBD2. V dropped 7 bases and J dropped 5; count of bases not matched to a gene: 10. This CDR3 region has 14 residues. Per germline, CDR1 SQVTM and CDR2 ANQGSEA. The DNA for the CDR3 is TGCAGCGCCCTTGGCGGGACTAGTGACAATGAGCAGTTCTTC. It specifies CSALGGTSDNEQFF.

CDR3 nucleotide sequence: TGCAGCGTAAGCGGGAGTCCAGATACGCAGTATTTT. This codes for CSVSGSPDTQYF. The chain carries TRBV29-1 and TRBJ2-3, with 8 bases lining up with TRBD2. J lost 4 bases, V lost 6 bases, and 3 bases had no gene match. Germline V CDR1 and CDR2: SQVTM, ANQGSEA. The CDR3 has 12 amino acids.

This chain uses TRBV20-1 with TRBJ1-6; tentatively, D is TRBD1 (6 bases). V lost 3 bases and J 6 bases, leaving 12 bases between the germline ends. Per the germline V gene, CDR1 is DFQATT and CDR2 is SNEGSKA (reference sequence). The length of the CDR3 is 14 residues. The CDR3 protein is CSASARDINSPLHF. CDR3 DNA: TGCAGTGCTAGTGCCCGGGACATTAATTCACCCCTCCACTTT.

The V and J genes are TRBV30 and TRBJ1-3, with D possibly matching TRBD1 (5 bases). V gave up 3 bases and J gave up 2 bases, with 11 bases separating them. CDR3 length equals 14 residues. Germline-derived CDR1 and CDR2 are GTSNPN and SVGIG (reference sequence). CDR3 sequence reads: CAWRLPGTGNTIYF. The CDR3, as DNA: TGTGCCTGGAGGCTCCCAGGGACTGGAAACACCATATATTTT.

V gene TRBV7-9 combines with J gene TRBJ2-3; TRBD1 matches at 9 bases. CDR3 size: 16 residues. The junction had 12 bases not matched to a gene; V was cut back by 5 bases and J by 6 bases. Germline lookup yields CDR1 SEHNR and CDR2 FQNEAQ (reference sequence). CDR3 amino acids: CASSIYRDRARDTQYF. Here the CDR3 DNA reads TGTGCCAGCAGCATATACCGGGACAGGGCGCGGGATACGCAGTATTTT.

The genes are TRBV7-6 and TRBJ2-5; TRBD2 agrees at 8 bases. Trimming removed 1 base from V and 5 bases from J; junction bases left unmatched: 9. This CDR3 contains 16 residues. Germline assignment: CDR1 SGHVS and CDR2 FNYEAQ. CDR3: CASSLGVAGGSETQYF. As DNA, the CDR3 is TGTGCCAGCAGCTTAGGCGTGGCGGGAGGTAGCGAGACCCAGTACTTC.

The CDR3 nucleotides are TGTGCCAGTAGTATAGGTCAGGGGAACACTGAAGCTTTCTTT. It yields the protein CASSIGQGNTEAFF. This sequence joins TRBV19 and TRBJ1-1, with D maybe TRBD1 (5 bases). CDR3 length equals 14 residues. Germline V gene data show CDR1 as LNHDA and CDR2 as SQIVND (reference sequence). With 1 base removed from V and 1 base from J, the gap between germline ends came to 7 bases.

The rearrangement uses TRBV5-1 and TRBJ2-7; perhaps TRBD1 as D (6 bases). V lost 5 bases and J 0 bases, leaving 15 bases between the germline ends. Germline values: CDR1 SGHRS, CDR2 YFSETQ. This CDR3 is 15 amino acids long. CDR3 sequence reads: CASRPTGSGSYEQYF. The CDR3 coding sequence is TGCGCCAGCAGACCCACAGGGTCGGGCTCCTACGAGCAGTACTTC.

The rearrangement joins TRBV27 to TRBJ2-5; D unclear. Trimming cost V 3 bases and J 1 base, with 6 bases left between them. The CDR3 loop spans 13 amino acids. Germline V gene data show CDR1 as MNHEY and CDR2 as SMNVEV (reference sequence). CDR3 nucleotide sequence: TGTGCCAGCAGTTTCCATTCCCAAGAGACCCAGTACTTC. It specifies CASSFHSQETQYF.

The chain is built from TRBV30 and TRBJ2-2; 7 bases fit TRBD1. With 5 bases clipped from V and 1 base from J, the junction kept 4 bases outside the gene matches. The CDR3 spans 14 residues. Germline CDR1 and CDR2: GTSNPN and SVGIG (reference sequence). CDR3: CAWVRQGNTGELFF. CDR3 in DNA: TGTGCCTGGGTTCGACAGGGGAACACCGGGGAGCTGTTTTTT.

The J gene is TRBJ2-3, the V gene TRBV30; tentatively, D is TRBD2 (7 bases). V was shortened by 5 bases and J by 4 bases, with 13 bases between the two germline ends. The CDR3 spans 13 residues. Germline CDR1 and CDR2: GTSNPN and SVGIG (reference sequence). The CDR3 region has the DNA TGTGCCTGGGAGGGGGGGGTAGCAGATACGCAGTATTTT. Amino acids: CAWEGGVADTQYF.